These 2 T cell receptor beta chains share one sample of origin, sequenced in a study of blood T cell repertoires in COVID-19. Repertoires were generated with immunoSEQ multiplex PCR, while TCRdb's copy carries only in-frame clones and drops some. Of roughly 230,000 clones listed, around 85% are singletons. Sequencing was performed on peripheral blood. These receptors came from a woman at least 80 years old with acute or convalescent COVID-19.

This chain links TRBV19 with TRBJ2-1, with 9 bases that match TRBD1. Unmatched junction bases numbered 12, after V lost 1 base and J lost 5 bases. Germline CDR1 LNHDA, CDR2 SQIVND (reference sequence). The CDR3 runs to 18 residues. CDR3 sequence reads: CASSIVPRTGETHNEQFF. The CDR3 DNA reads TGTGCCAGTAGTATAGTCCCGAGGACAGGGGAGACCCACAATGAGCAGTTCTTC.

The DNA for the CDR3 is TGTGCCAGCAGCTCACCGGGACTAGCGGCCTACAATGAGCAGTTCTTC. Its protein product is CASSSPGLAAYNEQFF. This sequence joins TRBV7-8 and TRBJ2-1, with 11 bases matching TRBD2. The CDR3 has 16 amino acids. V shed 4 bases, J shed 2 bases, and the junction held 4 bases outside the gene matches. Germline CDR1 is SGHVS and CDR2 is FQNEAQ.